The text below deals with one TCR beta chain. This sample is drawn from a study of T cell clones after liver transplantation. The overall study: Third-party-reactive TCRbeta sequences from pre-transplant mixed lymphocyte reactions served as antigen-independent comparators. Until 12-24 months post-transplant, subjects got standard immunosuppression and no induction. Three of the eight recipients were HCV-positive; the rest had non-autoimmune, non-viral transplant indications. Tolerance: complete withdrawal held at least one year, liver enzymes staying within twice normal.

Libraries were prepared by immunoSEQ multiplex PCR; TCRdb keeps only in-frame clonotypes and omits some of them. Here the sample spans tens of thousands of clones, under 90% being singletons. J lost 6 bases, V lost 2 bases, and 4 bases had no gene match. Per the germline V gene, CDR1 is SGHAT and CDR2 is FQDESV (reference sequence). The CDR3 consists of 14 residues. The clonotype originates from a human patient who received a liver transplant. Some T cells may possibly be graft donor cells. The chain employs TRBV11-1 and TRBJ2-7; TRBD2 aligns across 10 bases. The source material was CD4+ T cells from blood, sampled 48 months after liver transplant. The chain's CDR3 is CASSLRAGGLEQYF. CDR3 nucleotides: TGTGCCAGCAGCTTAAGAGCGGGGGGGCTCGAGCAGTACTTC.